Shown below are 27 T cell receptor beta chains from a single sample sequenced in a study of T cell responses to AZD1222 COVID-19 vaccine. Sequenced by immunoSEQ multiplex PCR; TCRdb stores in-frame clones only, minus some. The sample lists over 100,000 clones, 86% seen once, with 20% to 25% in the top ten. Source: peripheral blood, taken on day 0 of AZD1222 vaccination. Source of these receptors: an adult in good health.

The chain has TRBV4-1 and TRBJ2-7, with 8 bases aligning to TRBD1. V trimming: 4 bases; J trimming: 4 bases; junction bases outside the gene matches: 12. Germline V gives CDR1 MGHRA, CDR2 YSYEKL. This CDR3 spans 16 amino acids. The CDR3 bases are TGCGCCAGCAGCCGGATACACCCGGGACAGGTATACGAGCAGTACTTC. As protein: CASSRIHPGQVYEQYF.

The J gene is TRBJ1-3, the V gene TRBV5-5; D might be TRBD1 (5 bases). Trimming took 2 bases from V and 2 from J, leaving 14 bases between them. CDR1 SGHKS and CDR2 YYEKEE come from the germline V gene (reference sequence). The length of the CDR3 is 16 residues. CDR3 residues: CASSLNPPGAGNTIYF. The CDR3 region has the DNA TGTGCCAGCAGCTTAAACCCCCCGGGGGCTGGAAACACCATATATTTT.

This chain uses TRBV5-1 with TRBJ1-2; D gene unclear. Per the germline V gene, CDR1 is SGHRS and CDR2 is YFSETQ. The CDR3 has 13 residues. Trimming left V 4 bases short and J 4 bases short, with 11 bases between. The CDR3 bases are TGCGCCAGCAGCCCTGGGCGGAGCTATGGCTACACCTTC. This translates into CASSPGRSYGYTF.

This rearrangement joins TRBV5-1 to TRBJ1-2; no reliable D call. CDR1 is SGHRS, CDR2 YFSETQ, per germline. V lost 0 bases to trimming and J lost 4 bases, with 10 bases between them. The CDR3 is 14 residues long. The CDR3 region is CASSLGEGFYGYTF. The CDR3 coding sequence is TGCGCCAGCAGCTTGGGAGAAGGTTTCTATGGCTACACCTTC. Together with reference TRBV5-1 and TRBJ1-2, the CDR3 gives the full variable domain: KAGVTQTPRYLIKTRGQQVTLSCSPISGHRSVSWYQQTPGQGLQFLFEYFSETQRNKGNFPGRFSGRQFSNSRSEMNVSTLELGDSALYLCASSLGEGFYGYTFGSGTRLTVV.

The chain combines TRBV21-1 with TRBJ2-7; the table's TRBD2 call for D was not verified on the DNA. TRBV21-1 counts as a pseudogene. CDR3 length: 15 residues. CDR3 in DNA: TGTGCCAGCAGCAAAGGGGCTAGCGGGATTTACGAGCAGTACTTC. Protein sequence: CASSKGASGIYEQYF.

The V gene is TRBV11-3, the J gene TRBJ1-1; 10 bases match TRBD1. Germline assignment: CDR1 SGHNT and CDR2 YENEEA. J was trimmed by 6 bases and V by 4 bases; bases with no gene match: 8. The CDR3 has 15 residues. In DNA, the CDR3 is TGTGCCAGCAGCTCAACCTTCGGACAGGGGGCTGAAGCTTTCTTT. Amino acids: CASSSTFGQGAEAFF.

The chain uses TRBV15 and TRBJ2-7, with D perhaps matching TRBD2 (5 bases). V was pared by 2 bases and J by 2 bases, with 13 bases between. The CDR3 is 15 residues long. Germline CDR1 is LNHNV and CDR2 is YYDKDF (reference sequence). DNA of the CDR3: TGTGCCACCAGCAGATCGCTCGGGGAGACCTACGAGCAGTACTTC. This encodes CATSRSLGETYEQYF.

The gene calls are TRBV28 and TRBJ2-7; D is unresolved. The CDR3 loop spans 13 amino acids. Germline V gene sequence: CDR1 MDHEN, CDR2 SYDVKM. Trimming left V 5 bases short and J 1 base short, with 9 bases between. The CDR3 protein is CASSPGVSYEQYF. The CDR3 nucleotides are TGTGCCAGCAGTCCCGGAGTATCCTACGAGCAGTACTTC.

The chain joins TRBV4-2 to TRBJ2-3; the match to TRBD2 covers 12 bases. This CDR3 region has 16 residues. J was trimmed by 8 bases and V by 0 bases; bases with no gene match: 6. Germline loops: CDR1 LGHNA, CDR2 YNFKEQ. The CDR3 loop is CASSQDLAGGAGTQYF. DNA for the CDR3: TGTGCCAGCAGCCAAGATCTAGCGGGGGGGGCAGGTACGCAGTATTTT.

This clone has more than one count but fewer than ten. The V and J genes are TRBV5-1 and TRBJ1-1; perhaps TRBD1 as D (5 bases). This CDR3 has 14 residues. V lost 5 bases, J lost 5 bases, and 16 bases lay in between. The germline V gene encodes CDR1 SGHRS and CDR2 YFSETQ. The CDR3 here is CASRWEGVGTEAFF. The CDR3 coding sequence is TGCGCCAGCAGGTGGGAAGGGGTGGGAACTGAAGCTTTCTTT. Based on the CDR3 plus reference TRBV5-1 and TRBJ1-1, the full variable domain is KAGVTQTPRYLIKTRGQQVTLSCSPISGHRSVSWYQQTPGQGLQFLFEYFSETQRNKGNFPGRFSGRQFSNSRSEMNVSTLELGDSALYLCASRWEGVGTEAFFGQGTRLTVV.

This clone was recorded only once. This chain joins TRBV10-1 and TRBJ1-5; TRBD1 matches at 7 bases. Germline V gene sequence: CDR1 WNHNN, CDR2 SYGVQD (reference sequence). The CDR3 consists of 19 residues. V lost 6 bases to trimming and J lost 6 bases; unmatched junction nucleotides: 23. CDR3 coding DNA: TGCGCCAGCAGGGGTTACAGACAGGGTGATGGGTTTGGGAGTCAGCCCCAGCATTTT. It codes for CASRGYRQGDGFGSQPQHF.

Only one count was recorded for this clone. This chain uses TRBV18 with TRBJ1-2; 8 bases are shared with TRBD1. V lost 2 bases, J lost 4 bases, and 3 bases stayed unmatched. Germline-derived CDR1 and CDR2 are KGHSH and LQKENI. The CDR3 sequence is 14 residues long. CDR3 residues: CASSPTGTGYGYTF. CDR3 bases: TGTGCCAGCTCACCAACCGGGACAGGCTATGGCTACACCTTC.

V is TRBV18 and J is TRBJ1-4; D is perhaps TRBD1 (6 bases). This CDR3 region has 15 residues. CDR1 and CDR2 from the germline V gene are KGHSH and LQKENI. Trimming removed 3 bases at V and 8 bases at J, with 16 bases between. The CDR3 spells CASSPGWGPEEKLFF. The CDR3 DNA sequence: TGTGCCAGCTCACCTGGATGGGGGCCCGAAGAAAAACTGTTTTTT.

DNA of the CDR3: TGTGCCAGCAGCTTAGGGGTGGCGGATGGCACTGAAGCTTTCTTT. Translating gives CASSLGVADGTEAFF. This chain connects TRBV11-2 to TRBJ1-1; no definite D call. The germline V gene encodes CDR1 SGHAT and CDR2 FQNNGV. There are 15 residues in the CDR3. Between the trimmed V and J ends, which lost 1 base and 4 bases, there was a span of 13 bases. The complete variable domain, with remaining parts taken from reference TRBV11-2 and TRBJ1-1, reads EAGVAQSPRYKIIEKRQSVAFWCNPISGHATLYWYQQILGQGPKLLIQFQNNGVVDDSQLPKDRFSAERLKGVDSTLKIQPAKLEDSAVYLCASSLGVADGTEAFFGQGTRLTVV.

This clone was counted a few times. Other DNA sequences in the sample encode the same CDR3. The chain has TRBV9 and TRBJ2-7, with 7 positions matching TRBD1. Germline V gene data show CDR1 as SGDLS and CDR2 as YYNGEE. This CDR3 region has 15 residues. V lost 2 bases, J lost 2 bases, and 7 bases stayed unmatched. This chain's CDR3 is CASSVTRDSPYEQYF. The CDR3 nucleotides read TGTGCCAGCAGCGTTACAAGGGACAGCCCCTACGAGCAGTACTTC.

The V and J genes are TRBV7-9 and TRBJ1-1, with 10 bases aligning to TRBD1. The CDR3 loop spans 15 amino acids. Germline CDR1 and CDR2: SEHNR and FQNEAQ (reference sequence). The J segment lost 1 base and the V segment lost 5 bases, leaving 4 bases of the junction unmatched. The CDR3 DNA is TGTGCCAGCAGCCCTCGACAGGGGGCGAACACTGAAGCTTTCTTT. Residues: CASSPRQGANTEAFF.

The CDR3: CASSLQGSGEKLFF. CDR3 sequence (DNA): TGTGCCAGCAGCCTACAGGGATCAGGGGAAAAACTGTTTTTT. This chain connects TRBV3-1 (or the pseudogene TRBV3-2) to TRBJ1-4; maybe TRBD1 (6 bases). The germline V gene has CDR1 LGHDT and CDR2 YNNKEL (reference sequence). V lost 4 bases to trimming and J lost 8 bases, with 14 bases between them. The CDR3 loop spans 14 amino acids.

The chain employs TRBV5-6 and TRBJ2-3; D not resolved. Germline lookup yields CDR1 SGHDT and CDR2 YYEEEE. V lost 3 bases, J lost 4 bases, and 9 bases lay in between. There are 13 residues in the CDR3. Here the CDR3 reads CASSSYGPDTQYF. DNA for the CDR3: TGTGCCAGCAGCTCCTACGGGCCAGATACGCAGTATTTT.

This clone was seen once. The V gene is TRBV9, the J gene TRBJ2-1; TRBD1 is a possible D gene (7 bases). Trimming left V 3 bases short and J 5 bases short, with 18 bases between. This CDR3 region has 16 residues. Germline CDR1 reads SGDLS; CDR2 reads YYNGEE. Written as DNA, the CDR3 is TGTGCCAGCAGCGCAGGGGGGCCCGGGCTTAACAATGAGCAGTTCTTC. This codes for CASSAGGPGLNNEQFF.

V and J are TRBV27 and TRBJ1-5; 8 bases match TRBD1. This CDR3 region has 15 residues. The V gene's germline CDR1 is MNHEY and CDR2 SMNVEV (reference sequence). The trim removed 5 bases at V and 7 bases at J, leaving 10 bases unmatched. The CDR3 is CASSRGGQVGQPQHF. CDR3 bases: TGTGCCAGCAGTCGGGGGGGACAGGTAGGCCAGCCCCAGCATTTT.

Concerning this clone: The junction shows a germline mismatch at one end, possibly a read error. The chain joins TRBV7-7 to TRBJ2-1; TRBD1 might be the D (6 bases). The CDR3 is 14 amino acids. Germline V gives CDR1 SSHAT, CDR2 FNYEAQ (reference sequence). Written as DNA, the CDR3 is TGTGCTAGCAGCCAAAGTGGACAGTACAATGAGCAGTTCTTC. This sequence encodes CASSQSGQYNEQFF.

This chain uses TRBV19 with TRBJ1-2; 8 positions match TRBD1. V shed 1 base, J shed 2 bases, and the junction held 3 bases outside the gene matches. Germline values: CDR1 LNHDA, CDR2 SQIVND (reference sequence). This CDR3 has 15 residues. CDR3 DNA: TGTGCCAGTAGTATAGGATCAGGGGGCAACTATGGCTACACCTTC. Amino acid sequence: CASSIGSGGNYGYTF.

This clone was found once. The rearrangement uses TRBV7-2 and TRBJ1-2; D unclear. Germline CDR1 is SGHTA and CDR2 is FQGNSA. The CDR3 extends over 13 amino acids. The V end was cut by 5 bases, the J end by 8 bases, with 15 bases between. The CDR3 spells CASSPRTDQGYTF. CDR3 coding DNA: TGTGCCAGCAGCCCACGGACCGACCAAGGCTACACCTTC.

This chain links TRBV18 with TRBJ1-2; D is unclear. V was clipped by 2 bases and J by 3 bases, with 10 bases between them. The CDR3 is 14 amino acids. Germline V gives CDR1 KGHSH, CDR2 LQKENI. The CDR3 sequence: CASSPGIEYYGYTF. In DNA form, the CDR3 reads TGTGCCAGCTCACCAGGGATTGAGTACTATGGCTACACCTTC.

The chain recombines TRBV28 with TRBJ1-1; D perhaps matches TRBD1 (6 bases). Between the trimmed V and J ends, which lost 2 bases and 6 bases, there was a span of 16 bases. Germline assignment: CDR1 MDHEN and CDR2 SYDVKM. CDR3 length: 15 residues. CDR3 protein: CASSLGTGQDAEAFF. In DNA form, the CDR3 reads TGTGCCAGCAGTTTAGGTACAGGGCAAGATGCTGAAGCTTTCTTT.

This chain uses TRBV5-1 with TRBJ2-7; weak D call: TRBD1 (5 bases). Germline assignment: CDR1 SGHRS and CDR2 YFSETQ. Trimming removed 4 bases at V and 5 bases at J, with 13 bases between. The CDR3 runs 13 residues. DNA for the CDR3: TGCGCCAGCAGCCCAGGGCCCGGAGACGAGCAGTACTTC. Translating gives CASSPGPGDEQYF.

The chain links TRBV11-1 to TRBJ2-1; 10 bases match TRBD1. This CDR3 comprises 15 residues. Germline CDR1 is SGHAT and CDR2 is FQDESV (reference sequence). The V and J ends lost 5 bases and 7 bases, in that order; junction bases with no gene match: 8. The CDR3 here is CASSNGDRGQNEQFF. The DNA of the CDR3 is TGTGCCAGCAGCAACGGAGACAGGGGGCAAAATGAGCAGTTCTTC. Based on the CDR3 plus reference TRBV11-1 and TRBJ2-1, the full variable domain is EAEVAQSPRYKITEKSQAVAFWCDPISGHATLYWYRQILGQGPELLVQFQDESVVDDSQLPKDRFSAERLKGVDSTLKIQPAELGDSAMYLCASSNGDRGQNEQFFGPGTRLTVL.